A selection of T cell receptor beta chains follows, all from one sample in a study of CD8 T cells in Susac syndrome. TCRdb passed the immunoSEQ multiplex PCR reads through MiXCR, listing each CDR3 protein once. The sample includes tens of thousands of distinct CDR3 sequences, 90% to 95% seen only once; the top ten take less than 0.65%. The sequenced material came from CD8+ T cells from PBMCs. These receptors were obtained from a human donor with multiple sclerosis. Both conserved end residues are part of each CDR3. The D gene is left open where the match is weak. Only part of the rows carry a size: once, few, many, or a class if the clone is expanded.

.	13	TRBV5-6	TRBJ1-1	.	CASSSTLNTEAFF	TGTGCCAGCAGCTCCACCTTGAACACTGAAGCTTTCTTT
.	14	TRBV13	TRBJ1-1	once	CASSGGTGSTEAFF	TGTGCCAGCAGTGGTGGCACTGGGAGCACTGAAGCTTTCTTT
TRBD1	13	TRBV30	TRBJ1-2	.	CAWDRGIYGGYTF	TGTGCCTGGGACAGGGGGATATACGGTGGCTACACCTTC
.	15	TRBV7-9	TRBJ1-2	.	CASSLARAEIYGYTF	TGTGCCAGCAGCTTAGCGCGGGCAGAGATCTATGGCTACACCTTC
.	14	TRBV28	TRBJ2-7	.	CASRLQGSSREQYF	TGTGCCAGCAGGCTACAGGGCTCATCGCGCGAGCAGTACTTC
.	13	TRBV7-3	TRBJ1-1	.	CASSFGANTEAFF	TGTGCCAGCAGCTTCGGGGCGAACACTGAAGCTTTCTTT
TRBD2	16	TRBV18	TRBJ2-7	.	CASSPPGPSGSYEQYF	TGTGCCAGCTCACCACCGGGCCCTAGCGGGAGTTACGAGCAGTACTTC
TRBD1	15	TRBV3-1	TRBJ1-2	.	CASSRWTGGSTGYTF	TGTGCCAGCAGCCGGTGGACAGGGGGCTCTACTGGCTACACCTTC
TRBD1	14	TRBV25-1	TRBJ1-1	once	CASSEGQGAQGAFF	TGTGCCAGCAGTGAGGGACAGGGCGCCCAGGGAGCTTTCTTT
TRBD2	15	TRBV29-1	TRBJ2-7	.	CSVVVAGGRAYEQYF	TGCAGCGTTGTGGTAGCGGGGGGGCGCGCCTACGAGCAGTACTTC
.	13	TRBV19	TRBJ2-1	.	CASSRGSYNEQFF	TGTGCCAGTAGTCGGGGTTCCTACAATGAGCAGTTCTTC
TRBD2	17	TRBV4-3	TRBJ2-1	.	CASSQRLAGGLGNEQFF	TGCGCCAGCAGCCAACGACTAGCGGGGGGGCTGGGGAATGAGCAGTTCTTC
TRBD2	16	TRBV9	TRBJ2-7	.	CASSADGLAGAYEQYF	TGTGCCAGCAGCGCCGACGGACTAGCGGGAGCCTACGAGCAGTACTTC
.	15	TRBV27	TRBJ1-2	.	CASSLSTPGSYGYTF	TGTGCCAGCAGTTTATCTACACCGGGGAGCTATGGCTACACCTTC
.	17	TRBV15	TRBJ2-1	.	CATSEEGLASSYNEQFF	TGTGCCACCAGCGAAGAGGGACTCGCCAGCTCCTACAATGAGCAGTTCTTC